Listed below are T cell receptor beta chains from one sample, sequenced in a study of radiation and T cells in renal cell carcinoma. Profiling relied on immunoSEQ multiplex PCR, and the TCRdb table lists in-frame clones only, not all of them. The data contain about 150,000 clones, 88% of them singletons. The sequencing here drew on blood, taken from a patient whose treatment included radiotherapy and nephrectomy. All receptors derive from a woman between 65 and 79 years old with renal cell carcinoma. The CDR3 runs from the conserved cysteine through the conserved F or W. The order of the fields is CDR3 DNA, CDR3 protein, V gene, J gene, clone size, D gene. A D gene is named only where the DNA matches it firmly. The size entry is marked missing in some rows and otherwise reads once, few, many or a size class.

cdr3_nt: TGTGCCAGCAGCGTAGAGGGGGGGCGTTGGACTGAAGCTTTCTTT
cdr3_aa: CASSVEGGRWTEAFF
v_call: TRBV9
j_call: TRBJ1-1
clone_size: NA
d_call: NA

cdr3_nt: TGTGCCAGCAGCTGGTCTCCTTCACAGGGCTATGGCTACACCTTC
cdr3_aa: CASSWSPSQGYGYTF
v_call: TRBV5-8
j_call: TRBJ1-2
clone_size: once
d_call: NA

cdr3_nt: TGTGCCAGCAGCTACAGATCGAACACCGGGGAGCTGTTTTTT
cdr3_aa: CASSYRSNTGELFF
v_call: TRBV7-9
j_call: TRBJ2-2
clone_size: NA
d_call: NA

cdr3_nt: TGTGCCACGAGCGGGGGACAGGGGACCAATCAGCCCCAGCATTTT
cdr3_aa: CATSGGQGTNQPQHF
v_call: TRBV15
j_call: TRBJ1-5
clone_size: once
d_call: TRBD1

cdr3_nt: TGTGCCAGCTCACCACGGGGAGACACTGAAGCTTTCTTT
cdr3_aa: CASSPRGDTEAFF
v_call: TRBV18
j_call: TRBJ1-1
clone_size: few
d_call: NA

cdr3_nt: TGTGCCTGGAGCAGGGCGGGACATGGGACAATGCTCTTT
cdr3_aa: CAWSRAGHGTMLF
v_call: TRBV30
j_call: TRBJ1-1
clone_size: once
d_call: NA

cdr3_nt: TGTGCCTGGAGTGTAGGAGGTATGGGGGTTCGAGACGGCTACACCTTC
cdr3_aa: CAWSVGGMGVRDGYTF
v_call: TRBV30
j_call: TRBJ1-2
clone_size: once
d_call: NA

cdr3_nt: TGCGCCAGCAGCTTGGTTTCGGAACCTATCTACGAGCAGTACTTC
cdr3_aa: CASSLVSEPIYEQYF
v_call: TRBV5-1
j_call: TRBJ2-7
clone_size: NA
d_call: NA

cdr3_nt: TGTGCCAGCCATCTAGACACTAACTATGGCTACACCTTC
cdr3_aa: CASHLDTNYGYTF
v_call: TRBV18
j_call: TRBJ1-2
clone_size: NA
d_call: NA

cdr3_nt: TGTGCCTGGGACCGAATGAGCCGGAGTGGGACTGAAGCTTTCTTT
cdr3_aa: CAWDRMSRSGTEAFF
v_call: TRBV30
j_call: TRBJ1-1
clone_size: NA
d_call: NA

cdr3_nt: TGCAGCGTTCCCATCCTGGGGGGTACCAGTGAGCAGTTCTTC
cdr3_aa: CSVPILGGTSEQFF
v_call: TRBV29-1
j_call: TRBJ2-1
clone_size: NA
d_call: NA

cdr3_nt: TGTGCCACCCGAGGGGGACTTGATCATCAGCCCCAGCATTTT
cdr3_aa: CATRGGLDHQPQHF
v_call: TRBV10-3
j_call: TRBJ1-5
clone_size: NA
d_call: NA

cdr3_nt: TGTGCCAGCAGCCAAGGAAGGGACGGAAGGTTGCCGAACTTC
cdr3_aa: CASSQGRDGRLPNF
v_call: TRBV14
j_call: TRBJ2-7
clone_size: once
d_call: NA

cdr3_nt: TGTGCCAGCAGCTTTCAGGGACAGAGTTTTGAGACCCAGTACTTC
cdr3_aa: CASSFQGQSFETQYF
v_call: TRBV11-2
j_call: TRBJ2-5
clone_size: NA
d_call: TRBD1

cdr3_nt: TGTGCCTGGAGTGTAGAGGGGAAATCGTCGGATACGCAGTATTTT
cdr3_aa: CAWSVEGKSSDTQYF
v_call: TRBV30
j_call: TRBJ2-3
clone_size: NA
d_call: NA

cdr3_nt: TGTGCCTGGAAACAGGGATATAACACTGAAGCTTTCTTT
cdr3_aa: CAWKQGYNTEAFF
v_call: TRBV30
j_call: TRBJ1-1
clone_size: NA
d_call: NA

cdr3_nt: TGTGCCAGCAGCTTCGGGGTAGGGAAAAGGGAAGCTTTCTTT
cdr3_aa: CASSFGVGKREAFF
v_call: TRBV11-3
j_call: TRBJ1-1
clone_size: NA
d_call: NA

cdr3_nt: TGTGCCAGCAGACGGACAGGGAATGATGAGCAGTTCTTC
cdr3_aa: CASRRTGNDEQFF
v_call: TRBV25-1
j_call: TRBJ2-1
clone_size: NA
d_call: TRBD1

cdr3_nt: TGCGCCAGCAGCCCCCAGGGGACCGCGAACACCGGGGAGCTGTTTTTT
cdr3_aa: CASSPQGTANTGELFF
v_call: TRBV5-1
j_call: TRBJ2-2
clone_size: NA
d_call: NA

cdr3_nt: TGTGCCATCAGTGAGGCAGGACAGAAGGGCTACACCTTC
cdr3_aa: CAISEAGQKGYTF
v_call: TRBV10-3
j_call: TRBJ1-2
clone_size: NA
d_call: NA

cdr3_nt: TGTGCCAGTAGTATAGGAGTTAACTATGGCTACACCTTC
cdr3_aa: CASSIGVNYGYTF
v_call: TRBV19
j_call: TRBJ1-2
clone_size: NA
d_call: NA

cdr3_nt: TGTGCCAGCAGCTTAGATATGGCGGGGGGGGAGACCCAGTACTTC
cdr3_aa: CASSLDMAGGETQYF
v_call: TRBV7-2
j_call: TRBJ2-5
clone_size: NA
d_call: TRBD2

cdr3_nt: TGTGCCAGTAGTATTAGTTTGTCTCAGCCCCAGCATTTT
cdr3_aa: CASSISLSQPQHF
v_call: TRBV19
j_call: TRBJ1-5
clone_size: NA
d_call: NA

cdr3_nt: TGTGCCAGTAGTATACGGGACACGAAACGAAGCTACACCTTC
cdr3_aa: CASSIRDTKRSYTF
v_call: TRBV19
j_call: TRBJ1-2
clone_size: NA
d_call: NA

cdr3_nt: TGTGCCAGCAGCTTATGGGGAGGGAATCAGCCCCAGCATTTT
cdr3_aa: CASSLWGGNQPQHF
v_call: TRBV7-6
j_call: TRBJ1-5
clone_size: NA
d_call: NA

cdr3_nt: TGCAGCGTTCGGCAGGGAACTAGCGGGGCTAATACCTACGAGCAGTACTTC
cdr3_aa: CSVRQGTSGANTYEQYF
v_call: TRBV29-1
j_call: TRBJ2-7
clone_size: NA
d_call: TRBD2

cdr3_nt: TGTGCCAGTAGTATCACGACAGGGCCCGCCGGGACCTTC
cdr3_aa: CASSITTGPAGTF
v_call: TRBV19
j_call: TRBJ1-2
clone_size: NA
d_call: TRBD1

cdr3_nt: TGTGCCAGCCGACTAGCGGGGGACACCGGGGAGCTGTTTTTT
cdr3_aa: CASRLAGDTGELFF
v_call: TRBV9
j_call: TRBJ2-2
clone_size: few
d_call: TRBD2

cdr3_nt: TGTGCCAGCAGTTCATCTCCGAATAATTCACCCCTCCACTTT
cdr3_aa: CASSSSPNNSPLHF
v_call: TRBV28
j_call: TRBJ1-6
clone_size: NA
d_call: NA

cdr3_nt: TGTGCCAGCAGTTTATCGTTCGGAGGACTAAGTGTCAAAAACATTCAGTACTTC
cdr3_aa: CASSLSFGGLSVKNIQYF
v_call: TRBV27
j_call: TRBJ2-4
clone_size: NA
d_call: NA

cdr3_nt: TGCAGCGTTGTATGGCCTCAATACAATGAGCAGTTCTTC
cdr3_aa: CSVVWPQYNEQFF
v_call: TRBV29-1
j_call: TRBJ2-1
clone_size: NA
d_call: NA

cdr3_nt: TGTGCCTGGAGTCCCCATGGGGTGGGGGTCCGCACCTATGGCTACACCTTC
cdr3_aa: CAWSPHGVGVRTYGYTF
v_call: TRBV30
j_call: TRBJ1-2
clone_size: NA
d_call: NA

cdr3_nt: TGCGCCAGCAGCTTGGACGGGGTTGGCTATGAGCAGTTCTTC
cdr3_aa: CASSLDGVGYEQFF
v_call: TRBV5-1
j_call: TRBJ2-1
clone_size: NA
d_call: NA

cdr3_nt: TGTGCCTGGAGACCCCCGGGAGCAGATACGCAGTATTTT
cdr3_aa: CAWRPPGADTQYF
v_call: TRBV30
j_call: TRBJ2-3
clone_size: NA
d_call: NA

cdr3_nt: TGTGCCAGCAGTTACGGACACTACAATGAGCAGTTCTTC
cdr3_aa: CASSYGHYNEQFF
v_call: TRBV6-5
j_call: TRBJ2-1
clone_size: NA
d_call: NA

cdr3_nt: TGTGCCAGCAGCGACAGGGAAGCCAATCAGCCCCAGCATTTT
cdr3_aa: CASSDREANQPQHF
v_call: TRBV21-1
j_call: TRBJ1-5
clone_size: once
d_call: NA

cdr3_nt: TGCAGCGCCCGACAGGGGAATCAGCCCCAGCATTTT
cdr3_aa: CSARQGNQPQHF
v_call: TRBV29-1
j_call: TRBJ1-5
clone_size: NA
d_call: TRBD1

cdr3_nt: TGTGCCAGCAGTTTAAGCGCTGGGACGGGCCAAGAGACCCAGTACTTC
cdr3_aa: CASSLSAGTGQETQYF
v_call: TRBV28
j_call: TRBJ2-5
clone_size: NA
d_call: NA

cdr3_nt: TGTGCCAGCAGCGGGCTCCGGGGAGATACGCAGTATTTT
cdr3_aa: CASSGLRGDTQYF
v_call: TRBV11-3
j_call: TRBJ2-3
clone_size: NA
d_call: NA

cdr3_nt: TGTGCCAGCAGCCCCTTACAGGGAGTGAACACTGAAGCTTTCTTT
cdr3_aa: CASSPLQGVNTEAFF
v_call: TRBV7-6
j_call: TRBJ1-1
clone_size: few
d_call: NA

cdr3_nt: TGCGCCAGCAGTGAAGGGGGGGCCAACGTCCTGACTTTC
cdr3_aa: CASSEGGANVLTF
v_call: TRBV10-1
j_call: TRBJ2-6
clone_size: NA
d_call: NA

cdr3_nt: TGCGCCAGCAGCTCGGACGGGACCGACAATCAGCCCCAGCATTTT
cdr3_aa: CASSSDGTDNQPQHF
v_call: TRBV5-1
j_call: TRBJ1-5
clone_size: once
d_call: NA

cdr3_nt: TGTGCCAGTACCCCCCGGGACAGGGTGGTGGATACGCAGTATTTT
cdr3_aa: CASTPRDRVVDTQYF
v_call: TRBV19
j_call: TRBJ2-3
clone_size: NA
d_call: TRBD1

cdr3_nt: TGCGCCAGCAGCTCACCGGGACGGTCGGACACTGAAGCTTTCTTT
cdr3_aa: CASSSPGRSDTEAFF
v_call: TRBV5-1
j_call: TRBJ1-1
clone_size: NA
d_call: NA

cdr3_nt: TGTGCCAGTAGTATAGAGTTTAAAGGCTATAATTCACCCCTCCACTTT
cdr3_aa: CASSIEFKGYNSPLHF
v_call: TRBV19
j_call: TRBJ1-6
clone_size: NA
d_call: NA

cdr3_nt: TGTGCCAGCAGTGACTCCCGAGGGGAGCAGTTCTTC
cdr3_aa: CASSDSRGEQFF
v_call: TRBV6-4
j_call: TRBJ2-1
clone_size: NA
d_call: NA

cdr3_nt: TGTGCCAGCATGGACAGAGGAATGAGAGACGAGCAGTACTTC
cdr3_aa: CASMDRGMRDEQYF
v_call: TRBV2
j_call: TRBJ2-7
clone_size: NA
d_call: NA

cdr3_nt: TGTGCCAGCAGCGTAGGACTAGCGGGGGGCTTCAGCTCCTACGAGCAGTACTTC
cdr3_aa: CASSVGLAGGFSSYEQYF
v_call: TRBV9
j_call: TRBJ2-7
clone_size: NA
d_call: TRBD2

cdr3_nt: TGCGCCAGCAGTAGACGGGGGGGCAATGAGCAGTTCTTC
cdr3_aa: CASSRRGGNEQFF
v_call: TRBV10-2
j_call: TRBJ2-1
clone_size: NA
d_call: TRBD2

cdr3_nt: TGTGCCAGTAGTATAGGGACAGGGGGCATCGGCACTGAAGCTTTCTTT
cdr3_aa: CASSIGTGGIGTEAFF
v_call: TRBV19
j_call: TRBJ1-1
clone_size: NA
d_call: TRBD1

cdr3_nt: TGTGCCAGCAGCAACGACAGGGGAAAGAACACTGAAGCTTTCTTT
cdr3_aa: CASSNDRGKNTEAFF
v_call: TRBV28
j_call: TRBJ1-1
clone_size: NA
d_call: TRBD1

cdr3_nt: TGTGCCAGTAGAAGGTGGACAGGGGGCGAGGGTTCACCCCTCCACTTT
cdr3_aa: CASRRWTGGEGSPLHF
v_call: TRBV19
j_call: TRBJ1-6
clone_size: NA
d_call: TRBD1

cdr3_nt: TGTGCCAGCAGCCGTACCGGGGGCGGGACCTACGAGCAGTACTTC
cdr3_aa: CASSRTGGGTYEQYF
v_call: TRBV6-6
j_call: TRBJ2-7
clone_size: once
d_call: NA

cdr3_nt: TGTGCCAGCAGCAGTTACAGGGGTGAAAGTGTCGGGGAGCTGTTTTTT
cdr3_aa: CASSSYRGESVGELFF
v_call: TRBV9
j_call: TRBJ2-2
clone_size: NA
d_call: TRBD1

cdr3_nt: TGTGCCAGCAGTTGGGACAGGGGCCCTCGGAACACTGAAGCTTTCTTT
cdr3_aa: CASSWDRGPRNTEAFF
v_call: TRBV28
j_call: TRBJ1-1
clone_size: NA
d_call: TRBD1

cdr3_nt: TGCGCCCGACCCAGGGGGCGGCTTGGCTACACCTTC
cdr3_aa: CARPRGRLGYTF
v_call: TRBV10-1
j_call: TRBJ1-2
clone_size: NA
d_call: TRBD1

cdr3_nt: TGCGCCAGCAGCTTGGGGACCCTTGAGGGGCGCACTGAAGCTTTCTTT
cdr3_aa: CASSLGTLEGRTEAFF
v_call: TRBV5-1
j_call: TRBJ1-1
clone_size: once
d_call: NA

cdr3_nt: TGTGCCAGCAGCGGGCGGCGGTCCCCGAACACCGGGGAGCTGTTTTTT
cdr3_aa: CASSGRRSPNTGELFF
v_call: TRBV5-6
j_call: TRBJ2-2
clone_size: NA
d_call: NA

cdr3_nt: TGTGCCAGCAGCCCTCGGACAGGGGGGGAAGAGACCCAGTACTTC
cdr3_aa: CASSPRTGGEETQYF
v_call: TRBV7-2
j_call: TRBJ2-5
clone_size: NA
d_call: TRBD1

cdr3_nt: TGTGCCAGCAGCTTGATGGGAAGCACCGGGGAGCTGTTTTTT
cdr3_aa: CASSLMGSTGELFF
v_call: TRBV11-1
j_call: TRBJ2-2
clone_size: NA
d_call: NA